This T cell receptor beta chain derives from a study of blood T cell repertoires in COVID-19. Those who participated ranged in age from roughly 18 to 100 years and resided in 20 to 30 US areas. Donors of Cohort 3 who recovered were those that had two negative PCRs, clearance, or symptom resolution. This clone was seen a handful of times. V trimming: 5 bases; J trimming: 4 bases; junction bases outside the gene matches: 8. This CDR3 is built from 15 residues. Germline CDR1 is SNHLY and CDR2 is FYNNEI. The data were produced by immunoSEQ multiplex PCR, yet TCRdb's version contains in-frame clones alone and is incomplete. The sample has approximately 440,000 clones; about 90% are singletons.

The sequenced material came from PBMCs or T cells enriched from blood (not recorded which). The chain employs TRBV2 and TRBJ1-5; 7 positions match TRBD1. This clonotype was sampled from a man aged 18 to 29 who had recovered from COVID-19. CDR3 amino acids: CASSIGQAENQPQHF. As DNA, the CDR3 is TGTGCCAGCAGTATTGGACAGGCGGAGAATCAGCCCCAGCATTTT. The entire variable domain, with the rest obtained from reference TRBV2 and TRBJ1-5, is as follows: EPEVTQTPSHQVTQMGQEVILRCVPISNHLYFYWYRQILGQKVEFLVSFYNNEISEKSEIFDDQFSVERPDGSNFTLKIRSTKLEDSAMYFCASSIGQAENQPQHFGDGTRLSIL.